This passage covers 5 T cell receptor beta chains from one sample sequenced in a study of CD8+CD57+ T cells in acquired aplastic anemia. Profiling that covered TCR beta VDJ and CDR3 relied on genomic DNA as its template. A single record per CDR3 protein comes from TCRdb applying MiXCR to the reads. The sample lists approximately 130,000 distinct CDR3 sequences; under 60% were seen once. For sequencing, patients were chosen who had shown expansion of CD8+CD57+ cells by flow cytometry. The sequenced material came from sorted CD4+, CD8+, or CD8+CD57+ T cells (not recorded which) from PBMCs. The receptors shown here come from a human donor with aplastic anemia.

This clonotype showed up just a few times. The rearrangement joins TRBV15 to TRBJ1-2; 10 bases match TRBD1. The germline gives CDR1 LNHNV, CDR2 YYDKDF (reference sequence). The CDR3 length is 15 residues. With 5 bases clipped from V and 6 bases from J, the junction kept 9 bases outside the gene matches. CDR3 coding DNA: TGTGCCACCAGCTCATTGACGACAGGGGGCAATGGCTACACCTTC. Its protein is CATSSLTTGGNGYTF.

This chain connects TRBV19 to TRBJ1-1; D is unresolved. The V end was cut by 5 bases, the J end by 7 bases, with 8 bases between. This CDR3 spans 11 amino acids. In germline, CDR1 is LNHDA, CDR2 SQIVND (reference sequence). Here the CDR3 DNA reads TGTGCCAGTAGTGGGTACAGTGAAGCTTTCTTT. Translated: CASSGYSEAFF.

There are many counts of this clonotype. The chain links TRBV25-1 to TRBJ2-5; no clear D. With 10 bases removed from V and 5 bases from J, the gap between germline ends came to 8 bases. Germline V gene lookup returns CDR1 MGHDK and CDR2 SYGVNS. This CDR3 spans 10 amino acids. CDR3 nucleotides: TGTGCCACTAAATGGGAGACCCAGTACTTC. It codes for CATKWETQYF.

The V and J genes are TRBV9 and TRBJ1-6, with D uncertain. Germline V gene data show CDR1 as SGDLS and CDR2 as YYNGEE. Trimming removed 3 bases at V and 10 bases at J, with 17 bases between. The CDR3 spans 15 residues. The CDR3 DNA follows: TGTGCCAGCAGCGAAGGAATTTCAGCGGGGTCACCCCTCCACTTT. Translation: CASSEGISAGSPLHF. Full variable domain (missing parts from reference TRBV9 and TRBJ1-6): DSGVTQTPKHLITATGQRVTLRCSPRSGDLSVYWYQQSLDQGLQFLIQYYNGEERAKGNILERFSAQQFPDLHSELNLSSLELGDSALYFCASSEGISAGSPLHFGNGTRLTVT.

On this clonotype itself: A much larger clone differs from this one at a single base, so this may be a read error. The chain carries TRBV5-6 and TRBJ2-1; the match to TRBD1 covers 11 bases. J gave up 1 base and V 2 bases, and 2 bases lay outside the gene matches. The CDR3 has 16 residues. Germline V gives CDR1 SGHDT, CDR2 YYEEEE. The CDR3 sequence is CASSLGDRGSYNEQFF. The CDR3 nucleotides read TGTGCCAGCAGCTTAGGGGACAGGGGGTCCTACAATGAGCAGTTCTTC.